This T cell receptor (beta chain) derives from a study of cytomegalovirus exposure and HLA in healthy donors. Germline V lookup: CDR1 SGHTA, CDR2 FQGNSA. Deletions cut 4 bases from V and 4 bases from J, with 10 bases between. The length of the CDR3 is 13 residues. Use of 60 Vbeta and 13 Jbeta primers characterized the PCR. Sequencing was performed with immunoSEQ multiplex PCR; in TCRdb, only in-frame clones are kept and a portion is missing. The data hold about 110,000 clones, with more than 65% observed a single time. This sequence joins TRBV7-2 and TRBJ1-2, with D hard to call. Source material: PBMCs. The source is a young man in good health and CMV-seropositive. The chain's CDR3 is CASSSRSLYGYTF. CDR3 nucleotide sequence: TGTGCCAGCAGCTCCAGGTCCCTCTATGGCTACACCTTC.